Each of the 8 T cell receptor beta chains below was sequenced from the same sample in a study of blood T cell repertoires in COVID-19. TCRdb's copy holds only in-frame clones and misses some; the assay was immunoSEQ multiplex PCR. The data show about 69,000 clones, 65% to 90% seen once. The sequenced material came from peripheral blood. The source of these receptors is an elderly man with acute or convalescent COVID-19.

This chain connects TRBV5-1 to TRBJ2-2; D not resolved. The CDR3 sequence is 18 residues long. Trimming took off 2 bases at V and 0 bases at J, with 17 bases between the two ends. CDR1 is SGHRS and CDR2 is YFSETQ in the germline V gene. The CDR3 region has the DNA TGCGCCAGCAGCTTCCTAGGTAGTCTCCTCGCGAACACCGGGGAGCTGTTTTTT. It translates to CASSFLGSLLANTGELFF.

The chain couples TRBV30 to TRBJ2-2, with D possibly being TRBD1 (6 bases). Germline values: CDR1 GTSNPN, CDR2 SVGIG (reference sequence). V was trimmed by 4 bases and J by 10 bases, leaving 16 bases between them. The CDR3 is 13 residues long. Here the CDR3 DNA reads TGTGCCTGGACAGCAGGGGCCTTCTCGGAGCTGTTTTTT. It codes for CAWTAGAFSELFF.

This chain uses TRBV5-1 with TRBJ2-2, with 7 bases lining up with TRBD2. Germline V lookup: CDR1 SGHRS, CDR2 YFSETQ. The V segment lost 0 bases and the J segment 4 bases; nucleotides outside the gene matches: 6. The CDR3 has 16 residues. The DNA for the CDR3 is TGCGCCAGCAGCTTGGTCGTGACTAGCCTCACCGGGGAGCTGTTTTTT. Its translation is CASSLVVTSLTGELFF. Full variable domain (missing parts from reference TRBV5-1 and TRBJ2-2): KAGVTQTPRYLIKTRGQQVTLSCSPISGHRSVSWYQQTPGQGLQFLFEYFSETQRNKGNFPGRFSGRQFSNSRSEMNVSTLELGDSALYLCASSLVVTSLTGELFFGEGSRLTVL.

V gene TRBV10-3 combines with J gene TRBJ1-2, with D perhaps matching TRBD1 (5 bases). The CDR3 length is 14 residues. Per germline, CDR1 ENHRY and CDR2 SYGVKD. The V gene lost 4 bases and the J gene lost 1 base, with 10 bases spanning the gap. This CDR3 is CAISVPGGNYGYTF. For the CDR3, the DNA is TGTGCCATCAGTGTACCCGGGGGTAACTATGGCTACACCTTC.

This chain links TRBV2 with TRBJ1-1, with D possibly matching TRBD1 (5 bases). Germline CDR1 SNHLY, CDR2 FYNNEI. With 4 bases removed from V and 3 bases from J, the gap between germline ends came to 9 bases. The CDR3 sequence is 13 residues long. The CDR3 reads CASSATVYTEAFF. CDR3 DNA: TGTGCCAGCAGTGCGACAGTCTACACTGAAGCTTTCTTT.

The chain is built from TRBV5-1 and TRBJ2-1, with 9 bases matching TRBD1. V lost 5 bases, J lost 0 bases, and 3 bases stayed unmatched. Germline-derived CDR1 and CDR2 are SGHRS and YFSETQ. CDR3 length equals 15 residues. The DNA for the CDR3 is TGCGCCAGCAGTCCGGGACAGGGCTCCTACAATGAGCAGTTCTTC. The encoded protein is CASSPGQGSYNEQFF.

The chain has TRBV25-1 and TRBJ1-1; TRBD1 matches 8 bases. CDR1 is MGHDK, CDR2 SYGVNS, per germline. This CDR3 contains 14 residues. Trimming at V came to 4 bases and at J to 2 bases, leaving 3 bases not matched to a gene. CDR3 in amino acids: CASSVDRGNTEAFF. Written as DNA, the CDR3 is TGTGCCAGCAGTGTAGACAGGGGAAACACTGAAGCTTTCTTT. The whole variable domain, remainder taken from reference TRBV25-1 and TRBJ1-1, is EADIYQTPRYLVIGTGKKITLECSQTMGHDKMYWYQQDPGMELHLIHYSYGVNSTEKGDLSSESTVSRIRTEHFPLTLESARPSHTSQYLCASSVDRGNTEAFFGQGTRLTVV.

The chain couples TRBV7-2 to TRBJ1-2; D is uncertain. This CDR3 is built from 14 residues. CDR1 is SGHTA, CDR2 FQGNSA, per germline. V was pared by 4 bases and J by 2 bases, with 11 bases between. The CDR3 nucleotides read TGTGCCAGCAGCTATGAACACGTAAACTATGGCTACACCTTC. This gives the protein CASSYEHVNYGYTF.